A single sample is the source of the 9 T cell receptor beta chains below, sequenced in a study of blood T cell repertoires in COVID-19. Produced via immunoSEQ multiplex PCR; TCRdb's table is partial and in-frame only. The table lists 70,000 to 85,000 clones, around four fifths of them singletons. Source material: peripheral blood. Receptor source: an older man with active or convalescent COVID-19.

The CDR3 is CASSYDIDNSPLHF. The CDR3 coding sequence is TGTGCCAGCTCGTACGACATTGATAATTCACCCCTCCACTTT. The rearrangement joins TRBV18 to TRBJ1-6; D remains ambiguous. Germline V gene sequence: CDR1 KGHSH, CDR2 LQKENI. CDR3 length: 14 amino acids. V gave up 6 bases and J gave up 5 bases, with 11 bases separating them. Full variable domain (remainder filled in from reference TRBV18 and TRBJ1-6): NAGVMQNPRHLVRRRGQEARLRCSPMKGHSHVYWYRQLPEEGLKFMVYLQKENIIDESGMPKERFSAEFPKEGPSILRIQQVVRGDSAAYFCASSYDIDNSPLHFGNGTRLTVT.

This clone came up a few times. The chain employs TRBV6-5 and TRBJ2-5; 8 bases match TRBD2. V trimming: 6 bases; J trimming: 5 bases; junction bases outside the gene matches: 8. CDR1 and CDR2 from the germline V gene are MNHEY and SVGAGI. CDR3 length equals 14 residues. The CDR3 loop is CASRGTRRAETQYF. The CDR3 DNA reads TGTGCCAGCAGGGGGACTAGGCGGGCCGAGACCCAGTACTTC.

CDR3 protein: CASSSRGGGSDTQYF. The CDR3 nucleotides read TGTGCCAGCAGTTCGAGAGGCGGGGGAAGCGATACGCAGTATTTT. The chain uses TRBV27 and TRBJ2-3; 7 nucleotides line up with TRBD2. J lost 6 bases, V lost 4 bases, and 10 bases had no gene match. The CDR3 has 15 amino acids. The germline gives CDR1 MNHEY, CDR2 SMNVEV (reference sequence).

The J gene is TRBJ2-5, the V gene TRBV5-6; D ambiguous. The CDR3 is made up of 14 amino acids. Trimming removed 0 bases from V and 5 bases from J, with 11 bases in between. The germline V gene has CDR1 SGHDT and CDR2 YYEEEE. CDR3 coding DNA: TGTGCCAGCAGCTTGGTTTCCGGGTGGGAGACCCAGTACTTC. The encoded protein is CASSLVSGWETQYF.

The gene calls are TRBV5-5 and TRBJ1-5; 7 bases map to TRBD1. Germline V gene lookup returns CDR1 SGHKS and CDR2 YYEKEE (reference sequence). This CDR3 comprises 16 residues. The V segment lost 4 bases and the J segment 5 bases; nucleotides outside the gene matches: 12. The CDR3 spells CASSPAPLDRHQPQHF. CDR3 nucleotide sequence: TGTGCCAGCAGCCCCGCCCCGCTGGACAGGCATCAGCCCCAGCATTTT.

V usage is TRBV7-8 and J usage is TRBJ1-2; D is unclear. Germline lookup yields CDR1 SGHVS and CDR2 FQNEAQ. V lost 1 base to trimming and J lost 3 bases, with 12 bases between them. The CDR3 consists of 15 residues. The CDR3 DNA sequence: TGTGCCAGCAGCTTAGAGCCAGGTTTTTACTATGGCTACACCTTC. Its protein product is CASSLEPGFYYGYTF.

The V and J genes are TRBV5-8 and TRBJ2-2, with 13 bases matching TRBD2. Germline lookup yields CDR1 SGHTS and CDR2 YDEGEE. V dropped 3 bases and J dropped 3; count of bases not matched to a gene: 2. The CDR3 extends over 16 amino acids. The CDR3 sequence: CASSSGTSGDTGELFF. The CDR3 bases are TGTGCCAGCAGCTCCGGGACTAGCGGGGACACCGGGGAGCTGTTTTTT.

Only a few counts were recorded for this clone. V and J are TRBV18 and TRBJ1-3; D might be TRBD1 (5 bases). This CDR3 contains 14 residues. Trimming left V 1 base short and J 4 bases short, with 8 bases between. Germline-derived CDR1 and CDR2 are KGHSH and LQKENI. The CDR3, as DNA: TGTGCCAGCTCACCACGGACATACGGAAACACCATATATTTT. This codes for CASSPRTYGNTIYF.

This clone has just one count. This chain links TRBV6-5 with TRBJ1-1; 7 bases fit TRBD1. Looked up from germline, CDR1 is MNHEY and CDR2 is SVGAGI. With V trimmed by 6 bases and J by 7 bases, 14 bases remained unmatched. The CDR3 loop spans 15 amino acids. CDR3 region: CASSSPTGVAHEAFF. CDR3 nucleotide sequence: TGTGCCAGCAGCTCACCCACAGGGGTCGCCCATGAAGCTTTCTTT.